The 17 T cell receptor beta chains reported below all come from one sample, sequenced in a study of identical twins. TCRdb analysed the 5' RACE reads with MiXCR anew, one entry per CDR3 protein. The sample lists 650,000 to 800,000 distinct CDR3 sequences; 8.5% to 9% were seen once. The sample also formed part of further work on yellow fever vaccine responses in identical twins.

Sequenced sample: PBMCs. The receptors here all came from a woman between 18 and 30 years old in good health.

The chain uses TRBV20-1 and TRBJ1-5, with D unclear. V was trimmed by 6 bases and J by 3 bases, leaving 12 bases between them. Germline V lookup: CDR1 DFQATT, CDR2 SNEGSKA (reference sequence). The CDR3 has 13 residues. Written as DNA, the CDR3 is TGCAGTGCCTCCTCGTTACTCAATCAGCCCCAGCATTTT. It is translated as CSASSLLNQPQHF.

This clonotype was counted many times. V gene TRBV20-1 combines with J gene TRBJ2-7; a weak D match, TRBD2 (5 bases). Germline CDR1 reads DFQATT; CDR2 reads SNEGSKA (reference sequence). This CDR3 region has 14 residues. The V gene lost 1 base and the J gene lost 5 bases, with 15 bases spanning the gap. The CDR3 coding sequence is TGCAGTGCTAGAGTGGGCCCCAGCGGTCACGAGCAGTACTTC. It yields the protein CSARVGPSGHEQYF.

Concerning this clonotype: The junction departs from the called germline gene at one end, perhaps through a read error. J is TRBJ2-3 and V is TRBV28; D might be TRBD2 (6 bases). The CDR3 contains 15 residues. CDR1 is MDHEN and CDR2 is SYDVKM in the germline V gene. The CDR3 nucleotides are TGTGCCAGCAGTCTCCTACGGGGAGGCACAAATACGCAGTATTTT. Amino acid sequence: CASSLLRGGTNTQYF.

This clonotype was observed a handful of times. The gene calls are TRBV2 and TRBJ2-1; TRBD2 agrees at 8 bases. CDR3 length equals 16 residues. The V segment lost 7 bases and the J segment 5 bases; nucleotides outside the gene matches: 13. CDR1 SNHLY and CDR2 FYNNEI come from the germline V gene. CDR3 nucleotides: TGTGCCAGCACCGAAAGGGGCGGGGGGCCCCACAATGAGCAGTTCTTC. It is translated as CASTERGGGPHNEQFF.

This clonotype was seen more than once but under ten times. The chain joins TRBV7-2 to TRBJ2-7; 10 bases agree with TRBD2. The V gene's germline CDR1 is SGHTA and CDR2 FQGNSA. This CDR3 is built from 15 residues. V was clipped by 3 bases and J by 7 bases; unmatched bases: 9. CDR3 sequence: CASSFKAGGPGEQYF. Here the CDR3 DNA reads TGTGCCAGCAGCTTCAAAGCGGGAGGGCCGGGTGAGCAGTACTTC.

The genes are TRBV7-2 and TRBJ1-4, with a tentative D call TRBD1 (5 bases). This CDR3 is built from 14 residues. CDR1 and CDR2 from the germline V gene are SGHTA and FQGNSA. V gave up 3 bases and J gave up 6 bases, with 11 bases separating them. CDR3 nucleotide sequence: TGTGCCAGCAGCTTTTCAATGGGGCATGAAAAACTGTTTTTT. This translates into CASSFSMGHEKLFF.

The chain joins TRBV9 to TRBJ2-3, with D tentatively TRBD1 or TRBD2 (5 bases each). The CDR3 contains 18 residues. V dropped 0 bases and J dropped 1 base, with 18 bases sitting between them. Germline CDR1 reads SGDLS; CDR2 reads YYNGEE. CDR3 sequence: CASSVVGSGAMGTDTQYF. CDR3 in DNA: TGTGCCAGCAGCGTAGTTGGGAGTGGGGCTATGGGCACAGATACGCAGTATTTT.

The DNA for the CDR3 is TGCAGCGTCGGACAGAACGGCGGGGTAGAGACCCAGTACTTC. Residues: CSVGQNGGVETQYF. V is TRBV29-1 and J is TRBJ2-5; D is tentatively TRBD1 or TRBD2 (6 bases each). Trimming left V 6 bases short and J 4 bases short, with 18 bases between. The CDR3 runs 14 residues. Germline V gene data show CDR1 as SQVTM and CDR2 as ANQGSEA. Using reference TRBV29-1 and TRBJ2-5 for the parts outside the CDR3, the full variable domain is SAVISQKPSRDICQRGTSLTIQCQVDSQVTMMFWYRQQPGQSLTLIATANQGSEATYESGFVIDKFPISRPNLTFSTLTVSNMSPEDSSIYLCSVGQNGGVETQYFGPGTRLLVL.

CDR3 bases: TGCAGCGTTGTAATGGGAGCGGGCGTAGACACAGATACGCAGTATTTT. Translated, it gives CSVVMGAGVDTDTQYF. The genes are TRBV29-1 and TRBJ2-3; TRBD2 might be the D (6 bases). This CDR3 region has 16 residues. V was shortened by 4 bases and J by 2 bases, with 19 bases between the two germline ends. Germline V gene data show CDR1 as SQVTM and CDR2 as ANQGSEA.

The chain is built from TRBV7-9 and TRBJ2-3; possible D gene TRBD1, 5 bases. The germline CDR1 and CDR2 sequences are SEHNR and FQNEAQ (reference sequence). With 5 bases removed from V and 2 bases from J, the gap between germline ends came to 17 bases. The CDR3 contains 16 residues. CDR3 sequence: CASSPRTSPTTDTQYF. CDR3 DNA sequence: TGTGCCAGCAGCCCACGGACAAGTCCTACCACAGATACGCAGTATTTT.

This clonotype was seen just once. Written as DNA, the CDR3 is TGTGCCTGGAGGGCTCGGAACACTGAAGCTTTCTTT. Translation: CAWRARNTEAFF. This rearrangement joins TRBV30 to TRBJ1-1; D not resolved. Trimming took 3 bases from V and 1 from J, leaving 6 bases between them. This CDR3 comprises 12 residues. CDR1 GTSNPN and CDR2 SVGIG come from the germline V gene (reference sequence).

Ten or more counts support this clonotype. CDR3 loop: CSVEDPRRSGRVAEQFF. The CDR3 nucleotides are TGCAGCGTTGAAGATCCCCGGCGTAGCGGGAGGGTGGCTGAGCAGTTCTTC. The V and J genes are TRBV29-1 and TRBJ2-1, with 11 bases aligning to TRBD2. The length of the CDR3 is 17 residues. V lost 0 bases, J lost 9 bases, and 13 bases stayed unmatched. Germline V gene data show CDR1 as SQVTM and CDR2 as ANQGSEA.

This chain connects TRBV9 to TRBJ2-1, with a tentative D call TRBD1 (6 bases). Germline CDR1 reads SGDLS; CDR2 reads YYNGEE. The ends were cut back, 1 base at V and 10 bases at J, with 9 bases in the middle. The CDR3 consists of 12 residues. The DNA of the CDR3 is TGTGCCAGCAGCGTAACAGGGCACGAGCAGTTCTTC. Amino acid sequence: CASSVTGHEQFF.

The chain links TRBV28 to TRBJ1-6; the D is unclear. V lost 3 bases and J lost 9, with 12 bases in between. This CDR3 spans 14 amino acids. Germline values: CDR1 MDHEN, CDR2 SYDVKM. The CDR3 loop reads CASSLEHLSSPLHF. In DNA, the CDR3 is TGTGCCAGCAGTTTGGAACATCTTTCTTCACCCCTCCACTTT.

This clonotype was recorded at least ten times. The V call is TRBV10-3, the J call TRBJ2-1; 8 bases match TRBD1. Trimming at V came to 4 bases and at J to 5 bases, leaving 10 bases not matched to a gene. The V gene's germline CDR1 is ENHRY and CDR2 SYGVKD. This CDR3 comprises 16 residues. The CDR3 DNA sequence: TGTGCCATCAGTGGTCCCTTGGACAGGGTTAACAATGAGCAGTTCTTC. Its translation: CAISGPLDRVNNEQFF.

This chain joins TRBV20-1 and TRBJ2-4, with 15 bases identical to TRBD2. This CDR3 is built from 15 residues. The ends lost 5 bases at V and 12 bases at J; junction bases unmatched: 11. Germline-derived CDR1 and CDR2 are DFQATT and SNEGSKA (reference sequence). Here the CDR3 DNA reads TGCAGTGCTCCCTTCCCGGGACTAGCGGGGGGACATCAGTACTTC. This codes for CSAPFPGLAGGHQYF.

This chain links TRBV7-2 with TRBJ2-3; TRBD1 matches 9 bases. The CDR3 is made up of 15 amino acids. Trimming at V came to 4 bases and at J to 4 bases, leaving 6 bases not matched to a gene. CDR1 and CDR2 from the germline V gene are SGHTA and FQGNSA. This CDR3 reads CASSSRDRESDTQYF. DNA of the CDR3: TGTGCCAGCAGCTCTCGGGACAGGGAGTCAGATACGCAGTATTTT.